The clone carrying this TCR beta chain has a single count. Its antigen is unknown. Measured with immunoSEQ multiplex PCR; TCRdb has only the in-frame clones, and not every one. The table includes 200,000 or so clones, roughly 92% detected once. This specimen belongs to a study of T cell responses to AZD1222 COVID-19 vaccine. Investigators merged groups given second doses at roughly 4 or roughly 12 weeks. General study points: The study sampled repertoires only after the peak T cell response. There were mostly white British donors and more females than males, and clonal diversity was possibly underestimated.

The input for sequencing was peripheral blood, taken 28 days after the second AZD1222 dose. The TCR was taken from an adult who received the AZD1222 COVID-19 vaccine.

The CDR3 loop is CASSSQGGPQHF. The CDR3 DNA follows: TGTGCCAGCAGTTCCCAGGGTGGGCCCCAGCATTTT. The gene calls are TRBV27 and TRBJ1-5; perhaps TRBD1 as D (5 bases). Germline values: CDR1 MNHEY, CDR2 SMNVEV (reference sequence). Trimming shortened V by 4 bases and J by 9 bases, and 10 bases separated the two germline ends. The length of the CDR3 is 12 residues.